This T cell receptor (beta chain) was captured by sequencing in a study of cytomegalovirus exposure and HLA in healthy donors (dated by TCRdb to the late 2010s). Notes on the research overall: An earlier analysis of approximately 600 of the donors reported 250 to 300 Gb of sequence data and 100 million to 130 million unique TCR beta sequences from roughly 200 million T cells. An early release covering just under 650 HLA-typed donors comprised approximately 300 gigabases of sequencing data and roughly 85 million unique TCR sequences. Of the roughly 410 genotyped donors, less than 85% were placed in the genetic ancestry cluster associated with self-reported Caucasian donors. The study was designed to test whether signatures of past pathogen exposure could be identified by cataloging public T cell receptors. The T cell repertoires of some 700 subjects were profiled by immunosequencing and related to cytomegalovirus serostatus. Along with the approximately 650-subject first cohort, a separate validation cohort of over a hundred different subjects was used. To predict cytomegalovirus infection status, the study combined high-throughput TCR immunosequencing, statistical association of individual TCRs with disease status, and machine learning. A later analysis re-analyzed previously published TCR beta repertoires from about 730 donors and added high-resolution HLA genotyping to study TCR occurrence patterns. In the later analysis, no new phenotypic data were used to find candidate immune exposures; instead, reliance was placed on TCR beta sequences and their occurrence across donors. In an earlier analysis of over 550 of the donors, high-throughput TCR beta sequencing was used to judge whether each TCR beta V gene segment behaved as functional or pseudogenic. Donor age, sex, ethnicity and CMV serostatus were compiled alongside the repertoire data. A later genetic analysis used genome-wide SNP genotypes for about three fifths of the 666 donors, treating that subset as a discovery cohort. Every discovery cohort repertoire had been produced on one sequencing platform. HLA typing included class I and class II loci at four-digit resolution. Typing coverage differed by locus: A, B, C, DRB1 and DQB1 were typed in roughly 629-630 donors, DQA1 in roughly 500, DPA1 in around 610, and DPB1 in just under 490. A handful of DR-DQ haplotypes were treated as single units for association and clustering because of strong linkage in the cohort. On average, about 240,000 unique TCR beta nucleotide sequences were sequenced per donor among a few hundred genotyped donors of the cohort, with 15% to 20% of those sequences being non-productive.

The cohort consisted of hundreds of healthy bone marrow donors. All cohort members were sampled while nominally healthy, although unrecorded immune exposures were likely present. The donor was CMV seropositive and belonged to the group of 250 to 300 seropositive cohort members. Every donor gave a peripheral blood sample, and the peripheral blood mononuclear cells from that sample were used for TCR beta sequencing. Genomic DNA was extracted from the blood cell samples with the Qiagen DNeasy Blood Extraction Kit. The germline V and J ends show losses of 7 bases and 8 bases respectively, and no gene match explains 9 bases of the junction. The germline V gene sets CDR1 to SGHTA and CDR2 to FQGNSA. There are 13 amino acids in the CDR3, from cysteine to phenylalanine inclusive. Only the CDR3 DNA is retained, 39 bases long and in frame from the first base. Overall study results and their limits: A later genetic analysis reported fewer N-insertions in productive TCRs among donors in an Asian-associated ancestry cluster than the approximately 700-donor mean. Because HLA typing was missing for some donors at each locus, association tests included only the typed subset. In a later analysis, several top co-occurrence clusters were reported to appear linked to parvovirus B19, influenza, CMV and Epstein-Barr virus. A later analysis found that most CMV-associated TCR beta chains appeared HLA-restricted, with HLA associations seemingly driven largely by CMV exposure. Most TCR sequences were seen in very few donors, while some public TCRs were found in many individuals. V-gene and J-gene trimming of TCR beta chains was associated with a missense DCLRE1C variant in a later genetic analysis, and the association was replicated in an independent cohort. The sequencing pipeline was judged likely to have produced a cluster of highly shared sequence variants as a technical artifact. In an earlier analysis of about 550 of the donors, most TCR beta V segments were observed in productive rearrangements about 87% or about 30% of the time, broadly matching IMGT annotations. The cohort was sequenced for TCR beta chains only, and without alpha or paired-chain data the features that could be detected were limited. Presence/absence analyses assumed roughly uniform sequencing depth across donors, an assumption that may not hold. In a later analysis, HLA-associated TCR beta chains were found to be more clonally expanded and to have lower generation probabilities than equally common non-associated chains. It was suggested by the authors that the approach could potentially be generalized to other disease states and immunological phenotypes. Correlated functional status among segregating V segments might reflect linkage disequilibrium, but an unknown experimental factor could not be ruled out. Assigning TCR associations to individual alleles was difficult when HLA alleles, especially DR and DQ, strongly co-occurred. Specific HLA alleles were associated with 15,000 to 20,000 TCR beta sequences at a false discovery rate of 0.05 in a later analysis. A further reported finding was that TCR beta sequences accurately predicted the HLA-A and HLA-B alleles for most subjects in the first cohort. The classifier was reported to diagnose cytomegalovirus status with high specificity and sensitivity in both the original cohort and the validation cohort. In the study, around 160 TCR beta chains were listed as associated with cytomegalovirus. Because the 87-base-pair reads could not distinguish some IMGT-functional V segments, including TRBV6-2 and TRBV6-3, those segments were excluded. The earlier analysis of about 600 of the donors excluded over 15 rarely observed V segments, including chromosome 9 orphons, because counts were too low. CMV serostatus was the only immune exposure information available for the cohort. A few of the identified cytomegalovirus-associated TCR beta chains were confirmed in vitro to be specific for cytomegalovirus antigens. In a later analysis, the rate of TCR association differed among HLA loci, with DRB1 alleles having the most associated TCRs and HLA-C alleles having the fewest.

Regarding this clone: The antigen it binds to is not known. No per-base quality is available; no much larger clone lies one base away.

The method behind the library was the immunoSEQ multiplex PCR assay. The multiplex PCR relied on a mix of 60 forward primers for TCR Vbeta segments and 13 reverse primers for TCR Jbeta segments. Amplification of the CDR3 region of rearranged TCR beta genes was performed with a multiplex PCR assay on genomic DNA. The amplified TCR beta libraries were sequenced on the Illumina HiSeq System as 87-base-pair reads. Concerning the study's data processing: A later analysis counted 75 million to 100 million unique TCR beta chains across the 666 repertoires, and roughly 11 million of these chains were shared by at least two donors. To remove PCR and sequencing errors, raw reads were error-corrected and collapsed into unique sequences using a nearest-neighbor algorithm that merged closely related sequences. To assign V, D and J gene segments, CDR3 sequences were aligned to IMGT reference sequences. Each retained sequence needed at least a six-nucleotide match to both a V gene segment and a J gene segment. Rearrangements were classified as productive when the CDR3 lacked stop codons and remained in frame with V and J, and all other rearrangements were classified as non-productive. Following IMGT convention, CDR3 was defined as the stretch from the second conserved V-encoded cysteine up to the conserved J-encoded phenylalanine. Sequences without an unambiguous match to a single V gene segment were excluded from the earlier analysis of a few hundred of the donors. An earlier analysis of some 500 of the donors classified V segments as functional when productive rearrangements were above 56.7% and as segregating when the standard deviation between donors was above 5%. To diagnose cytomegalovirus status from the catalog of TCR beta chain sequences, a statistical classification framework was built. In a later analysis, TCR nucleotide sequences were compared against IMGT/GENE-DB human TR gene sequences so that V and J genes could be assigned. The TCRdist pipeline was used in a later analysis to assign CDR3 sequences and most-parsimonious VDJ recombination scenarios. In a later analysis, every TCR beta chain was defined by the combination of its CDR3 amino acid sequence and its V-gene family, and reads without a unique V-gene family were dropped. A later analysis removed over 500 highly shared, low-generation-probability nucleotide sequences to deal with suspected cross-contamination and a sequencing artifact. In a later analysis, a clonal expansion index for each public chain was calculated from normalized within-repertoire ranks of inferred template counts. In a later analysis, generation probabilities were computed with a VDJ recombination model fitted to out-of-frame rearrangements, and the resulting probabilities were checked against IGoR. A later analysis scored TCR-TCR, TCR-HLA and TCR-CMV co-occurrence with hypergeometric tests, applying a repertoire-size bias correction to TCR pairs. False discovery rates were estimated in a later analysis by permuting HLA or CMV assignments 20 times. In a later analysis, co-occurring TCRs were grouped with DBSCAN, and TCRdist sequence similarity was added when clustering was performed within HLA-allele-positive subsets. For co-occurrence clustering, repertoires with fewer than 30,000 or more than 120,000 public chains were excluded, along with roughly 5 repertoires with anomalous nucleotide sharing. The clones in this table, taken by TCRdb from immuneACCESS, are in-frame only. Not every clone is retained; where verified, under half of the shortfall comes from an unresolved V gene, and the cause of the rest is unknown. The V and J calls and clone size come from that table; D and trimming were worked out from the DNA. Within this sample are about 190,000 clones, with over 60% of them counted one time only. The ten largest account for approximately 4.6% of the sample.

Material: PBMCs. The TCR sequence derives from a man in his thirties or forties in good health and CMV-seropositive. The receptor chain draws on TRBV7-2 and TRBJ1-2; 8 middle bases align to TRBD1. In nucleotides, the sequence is TGTGCCAGCAAAAGACAGGGACAGGCGGGCTACACCTTC. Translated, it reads CASKRQGQAGYTF.